This TCR beta chain was identified during a study of cytomegalovirus exposure and HLA in healthy donors. Concerning this clone itself: What it binds is unknown.

J lost 1 base, V lost 5 bases, and 18 bases had no gene match. CDR1 is MNHEY, CDR2 SMNVEV, per germline (reference sequence). The CDR3 runs 19 residues. Study results and limitations: Most TCR sequences showed up rarely, but some public TCRs showed up in many donors. A few chains tied to CMV proved CMV antigen-specific in vitro.

Clones were read by immunoSEQ multiplex PCR, and TCRdb kept only the in-frame ones, dropping some. The sample has about 280,000 clones; 80% to 90% are singletons. The validation cohort, a group of 120 subjects, included the donors and was separate from the roughly 670-subject first cohort. The sample was PBMCs. This TCR derives from a woman in her late teens or twenties in good health and CMV-seronegative. The genes are TRBV27 and TRBJ1-1, with 8 bases identical to TRBD1. This CDR3 is CASSPKILSTGVGNTEAFF. Written as DNA, the CDR3 is TGTGCCAGCAGTCCGAAGATTCTTTCGACAGGGGTTGGGAACACTGAAGCTTTCTTT.